The TCR beta chain under discussion was sequenced for a study of early T cells in non-severe SARS-CoV-2 infection. General observations from the study: VDJdb matching, biased toward anti-spike CD8 responses, missed private and CD4 specificities.

The TCR library protocol was used to attach unique molecular identifiers. These identifiers were attached to individual cDNA molecules. A single record per CDR3 protein comes from TCRdb applying MiXCR to the 5' RACE reads. Altogether around 30,000 distinct CDR3 sequences are present, about 5.7% being singletons, with the ten largest covering approximately 6.6%. This clonotype was observed a handful of times. Its antigen is as yet unknown. The TCR sequence derives from an adult who was a healthcare worker with PCR-confirmed SARS-CoV-2 infection or an uninfected control (not recorded which). Sequencing was done on a sample of whole blood.

The CDR3 is CSARGAGSQYEQYF. The CDR3 DNA is TGCAGTGCTAGAGGGGCAGGGTCACAATACGAGCAGTACTTC. The chain uses TRBV20-1 and TRBJ2-7; tentatively, D is TRBD1 (5 bases). From germline, CDR1 is DFQATT and CDR2 SNEGSKA (reference sequence). V was cut by 1 base and J by 4 bases, with 14 bases left in between. CDR3 length: 14 amino acids.